The clone carrying this TCR beta chain was recorded a few times. At one end, the junction sequence differs from germline, possibly due to a read error. The CDR3 consists of 13 residues. Looked up from germline, CDR1 is GTSNPN and CDR2 is SVGIG (reference sequence). This sample stems from a study of response to subunit inactivated influenza vaccine. TCRdb re-called the RT-PCR reads through MiXCR, storing one row per CDR3 protein. This sample has about 180,000 distinct CDR3 sequences, with about 10% found just once. The sequenced sample was CD8+ T cells sorted from PBMCs, obtained roughly 24 months after vaccination. The chain recombines TRBV30 with TRBJ2-1; D perhaps matches TRBD2 (5 bases). The TCR sequence derives from a man between 45 and 75 years old who received an inactivated influenza vaccine. In DNA form, the CDR3 reads TGTGCCTGGAGTGGGGGAGACTACAGTGAGCAGTTCTTC. It specifies CAWSGGDYSEQFF.